This T cell receptor (beta chain) was recorded in a study of CD8+ T cells in alopecia areata. At the level of the study: Treatment comprised oral tofacitinib, 5 to 10 mg twice daily, in treated patients.

Extracted from the samples, RNA was reverse transcribed into cDNA to serve as the sequencing template. Sequencing was performed with immunoSEQ multiplex PCR; in TCRdb, only in-frame clones are kept and a portion is missing. This sample carries more than 9,000 clones, about three fifths of them seen once, and the ten largest clones take around 15%. The investigators collected lesional scalp punch biopsies and peripheral blood from alopecia areata patients. CDR1 and CDR2 from the germline V gene are SGHVS and FQNEAQ. CDR3 size: 15 residues. V lost 0 bases, J lost 3 bases, and 5 bases stayed unmatched. This clone showed up just a few times.

The chain uses TRBV7-8 and TRBJ2-7; TRBD2 agrees at 7 bases. Specimen: skin. The clonotype comes from a human donor with alopecia areata. The CDR3 sequence is CASSLASGVSYEQYF. For the CDR3, the DNA is TGTGCCAGCAGCTTAGCAAGCGGGGTCAGCTACGAGCAGTACTTC.